By sample share, the clone carrying this TCR beta chain is medium-sized. The antigen is not known. TCR beta rearrangements were amplified from peripheral blood genomic DNA. This specimen belongs to a study of T cell repertoires in aging, cancer and after chemotherapy. Background on the study: Donor ages fell into six groups from 30 or younger up to 70 or older. Findings of the study overall: Compared with age-matched healthy donors, untreated hematological or solid cancer patients showed higher blood TCR clonality.

Germline assignment: CDR1 DFQATT and CDR2 SNEGSKA (reference sequence). The CDR3 runs 14 residues. With 0 bases clipped from V and 6 bases from J, the junction kept 8 bases outside the gene matches. Multiplex touch-down PCR with TRB-A/B primers amplified rearranged V-D-J TRB sequences. TCRdb re-derived calls from the multiplex PCR reads in MiXCR, one entry per CDR3 protein. Of roughly 690 distinct CDR3 sequences listed, 27% were seen once; the top ten hold 46%. This receptor was identified in a human donor with a blood cancer. The V and J genes are TRBV20-1 and TRBJ2-7, with 7 positions matching TRBD2. What was sequenced was blood. The CDR3 DNA reads TGCAGTGCTAGAGAGGGGGGGTGGTTGGGCGAGCAGTACTTC. This translates into CSAREGGWLGEQYF.